This TCR beta chain was captured by sequencing in a study of Ad26.COV2.S vaccination and SARS-CoV-2 variants. Study-level background: In the COV1001 trial, the donor was in the Ad26.COV2.S arm. Once, or twice with 56 days between doses, Ad26.COV2.S was given intramuscularly. Regarding the study as a whole: Considerable breadth of spike-specific CD8+ and CD4+ T cell responses has reportedly been documented following vaccination. Participants in the vaccine arm had higher spike-specific TCR breadth; placebo recipients had lower.

This clone was seen more than once but under ten times. Its antigen is unidentified. Described treatment: some 19 received Ad26.COV2.S at low or high dose, single or two shots; about 5 received placebo; per-sample allocation not given. Samples were taken on day 63 after the first vaccine or placebo injection. The CDR3 covers 15 residues. Germline lookup yields CDR1 MNHEY and CDR2 SVGAGI. Trimming cost V 8 bases and J 3 bases, with 17 bases left between them. Clones were read by immunoSEQ multiplex PCR, and TCRdb kept only the in-frame ones, dropping some. The table records 450,000 to 550,000 clones, about 91% of them present only once.

The sample was peripheral blood, taken in a trial of Ad26.COV2.S vaccine versus placebo. This TCR came from a person between 18 and 65 years old who received the Ad26.COV2.S COVID-19 vaccine or a placebo. The chain carries TRBV6-5 and TRBJ1-3, with D maybe TRBD1 (6 bases). The CDR3 DNA reads TGTGCCAGCGTGCAGGGGACTATCTTTGGAAACACCATATATTTT. Translated, it gives CASVQGTIFGNTIYF.